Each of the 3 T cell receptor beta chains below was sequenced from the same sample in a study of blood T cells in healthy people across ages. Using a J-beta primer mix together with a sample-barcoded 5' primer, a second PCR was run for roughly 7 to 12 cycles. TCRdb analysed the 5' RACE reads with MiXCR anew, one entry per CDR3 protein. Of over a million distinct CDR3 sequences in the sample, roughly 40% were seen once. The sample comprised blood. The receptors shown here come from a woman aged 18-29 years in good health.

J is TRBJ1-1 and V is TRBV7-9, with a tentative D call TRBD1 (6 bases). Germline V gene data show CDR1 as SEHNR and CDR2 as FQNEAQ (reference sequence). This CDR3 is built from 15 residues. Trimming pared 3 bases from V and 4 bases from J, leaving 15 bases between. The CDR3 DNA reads TGTGCCAGCAGCTTCTATGAAACAGGGCTCACTGAAGCTTTCTTT. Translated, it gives CASSFYETGLTEAFF.

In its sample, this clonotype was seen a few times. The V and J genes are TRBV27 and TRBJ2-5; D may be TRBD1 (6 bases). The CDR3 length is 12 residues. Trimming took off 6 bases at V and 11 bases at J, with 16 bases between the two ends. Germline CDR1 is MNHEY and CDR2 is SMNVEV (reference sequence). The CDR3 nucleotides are TGTGCCAGCAGGATACAGGGAAATGAGCAGTACTTC. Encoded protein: CASRIQGNEQYF.

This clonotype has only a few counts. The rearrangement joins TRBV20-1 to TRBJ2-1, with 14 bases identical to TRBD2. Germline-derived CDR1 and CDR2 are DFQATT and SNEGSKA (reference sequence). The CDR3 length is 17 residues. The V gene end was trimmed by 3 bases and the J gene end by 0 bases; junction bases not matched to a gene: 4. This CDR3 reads CSASQGLAGDSYNEQFF. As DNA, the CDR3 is TGCAGTGCTAGCCAGGGACTAGCGGGAGACTCCTACAATGAGCAGTTCTTC.